The present T cell receptor beta chain was sequenced within a study of T cell clusters in autoimmune cytopenias (dated by TCRdb to between 2018 and 2020). Notes on the research overall: The approximately 13 chronic lymphocytic leukemia controls were untreated and had no autoimmune cytopenia; mean and median ages were roughly 65 and 63 years, and roughly 5 were female. The study aimed to test whether autoimmune cytopenia patients carry a disease-specific immune repertoire signature usable as a blood-based biomarker. Alongside healthy, CLL and autoimmune hepatitis controls, autoimmune cytopenia patients had their peripheral blood TRB and IGH repertoires sequenced at active disease and again during treatment follow-up. Controls were 25 age-matched healthy donors for primary cytopenia and around 13 age-matched CLL patients for secondary cytopenia. Per sample, TRB sequencing gave a median depth of about 49,000 reads and a median of approximately 2,400 distinct TRB clonotypes. Here is what the overall study found, with its caveats: A lack of physiological T cell clusters in primary autoimmune cytopenia patients was suggested by GLIPH, as 51 clusters were found to be exclusive to healthy donors versus about 16 exclusive to patients. The cluster-lack signature was not observed for secondary cytopenia versus CLL, as the signature was apparently masked by the dominant lymphoma-associated repertoire. The T cell clusters were defined in silico only, and their functional role remained to be validated experimentally. TRB repertoire shifts, with less even repertoires in secondary cytopenia and CLL, mostly reflected lymphoma bias rather than autoimmunity. Healthy donors had almost three times as many exclusive TRB clusters as active autoimmune hepatitis patients, a finding consistent with an autoimmunity-wide signature.

With respect to this clonotype: Its antigen specificity is not known.

For each sample, TRB amplification used 200 to 250 ng of peripheral blood genomic DNA, equal to some 38,000 genome equivalents. Reading from cysteine to phenylalanine, the CDR3 counts 14 amino acids. No DNA sequence was recorded. CDR1 and CDR2 are read off the germline V gene as SGHRS and YFSETQ. TRB rearrangements were amplified by multiplex PCR following a touch-down protocol, with the TRB-A and TRB-B primer pools mixed in one tube. Illumina adapters and sample indices were attached to the amplicons through two consecutive PCR reactions using Phusion HS II polymerase. Amplicons were gel-purified with the NucleoSpin Gel and PCR Clean-up kit, then quantified by Qubit and quality-checked on an Agilent 2100 Bioanalyzer. Sequencing of the libraries was done on an Illumina MiSeq with paired-end, single-indexed, 600-cycle runs. The source study handled its data this way. Alignment and assembly of TRB reads were performed with MiXCR version 2.1.12 and the default MiXCR reference library. Each unique CDR3 nucleotide sequence defined a clone, and only productive sequences with at least two reads were analysed. Alpha-parameterized diversity profiles (alpha 0 to 5), including the Shannon (alpha 1) and Simpson (alpha 2) indices, were computed with an R script to assess repertoire diversity. Combinatorial TRB VJ usage was computed with the tcR package and compared between cohorts by principal component analysis with ade4. TCRbeta CDR3s were clustered with GLIPH on cohort pairs matched by age and read depth, and cluster frequencies were compared by Wilcoxon test. After TCRdb reprocessed the reads, each CDR3 protein sequence was kept as one row, without DNA. TCRdb's processing, not the authors' own work, is the source of the V and J calls. The sample table gives some 4,900 distinct CDR3 sequences. Jointly, the top ten make up 55% of the sample.

The data were also submitted as part of a second study, on T cell repertoires in aging, cancer and after chemotherapy. The second source states: Six donor age groups were covered, ranging from 30 or younger up to 70 or older, and each group contained at least three individuals. In the hematological group, paired pre- and post-chemotherapy samples were obtained from chronic lymphocytic leukemia patients treated with fludarabine- or bendamustine-based regimens. The full dataset contained roughly 8.8 million TCR reads. Compared with age-matched healthy donors, untreated patients with hematological or solid cancers had significantly lower TCR diversity and higher clonality in blood. In healthy donors, the decline in TCR diversity with age was mainly due to loss of richness, whereas in cancer patients loss of evenness also played a role. In both cancer cohorts, the median generation probability rose over the chemotherapy interval, which suggests that the repertoire was reconstituted through rebound thymic output. The authors noted that the repertoire data do not allow conclusions about immunological memory after chemotherapy. Lymphoid organ infiltration was present in the hematological cancer patients, and this infiltration may itself impair thymic emigration or the expansion of peripheral T cells. Peripheral blood TCR beta repertoires from healthy donors and cancer patients were profiled to examine immunoaging and T cell reconstitution after chemotherapy. Alongside 95 healthy donors serving as a reference group, the cohort included roughly 220 cancer patients, of whom some 90 had hematological cancers and 120 to 130 had solid cancers. MiXCR versions 2.12 and 3.0.5 were used to process the TRB sequences. Shannon diversity, evenness, clonality (one minus evenness), and alpha-parameterized diversity profiles from alpha 0 to 5 were included as repertoire metrics. The IGoR algorithm was used to calculate generation probabilities of clones in the paired pre- and post-chemotherapy samples.

Sample: peripheral blood. The chain employs TRBV5-1 and TRBJ2-3; the TCRdb D gene call, TRBD2, has no DNA to confirm it. The source is a human donor with chronic lymphocytic leukemia. The donor label of this sample is uncertain. The CDR3 protein sequence reads: CASSTGLDTDTQYF. The reference TRBV5-1 and TRBJ2-3 proteins fill in what lies around the CDR3, so the full variable domain reads KAGVTQTPRYLIKTRGQQVTLSCSPISGHRSVSWYQQTPGQGLQFLFEYFSETQRNKGNFPGRFSGRQFSNSRSEMNVSTLELGDSALYLCASSTGLDTDTQYFGPGTRLTVL.